Each of the 6 T cell receptor beta chains below was sequenced from the same sample in a study of early T cells in non-severe SARS-CoV-2 infection. Each CDR3 protein gets one entry after TCRdb re-called the 5' RACE reads with MiXCR. The sample carries around 57,000 distinct CDR3 sequences, approximately 13% recorded once. The specimen was whole blood. All receptors come from an adult who was a healthcare worker with PCR-confirmed SARS-CoV-2 infection or an uninfected control (not recorded which).

This clonotype was picked up a small number of times. The chain joins TRBV29-1 to TRBJ1-1; 7 positions match TRBD1. The junction had 9 bases not matched to a gene; V was cut back by 7 bases and J by 4 bases. The CDR3 length is 13 residues. CDR1 and CDR2 (germline): SQVTM, ANQGSEA. The CDR3 region is CSDSPGQCTEAFF. The CDR3 DNA is TGCAGCGACTCCCCGGGACAGTGCACTGAAGCTTTCTTT. The full variable domain, with the rest looked up from reference TRBV29-1 and TRBJ1-1, is SAVISQKPSRDICQRGTSLTIQCQVDSQVTMMFWYRQQPGQSLTLIATANQGSEATYESGFVIDKFPISRPNLTFSTLTVSNMSPEDSSIYLCSDSPGQCTEAFFGQGTRLTVV.

The table lists this clonotype with many counts. As DNA, the CDR3 is TGTGCTAGTGCCCTGACAGAGCACACTGAAGCTTTCTTT. The encoded protein is CASALTEHTEAFF. The rearrangement links TRBV12-5 to TRBJ1-1, with a tentative D call TRBD1 (5 bases). The germline CDR1 and CDR2 sequences are LGHNT and FRNRAP. This CDR3 has 13 residues. V shed 7 bases and J shed 3 bases, with 12 bases lying between them. The variable domain in full, with the rest retrieved from reference TRBV12-5 and TRBJ1-1, is DARVTQTPRHKVTEMGQEVTMRCQPILGHNTVFWYRQTMMQGLELLAYFRNRAPLDDSGMPKDRFSAEMPDATLATLKIQPSEPRDSAVYFCASALTEHTEAFFGQGTRLTVV.

This clonotype showed up many times. The gene calls are TRBV11-2 and TRBJ1-1; D not resolved. The ends were cut back, 2 bases at V and 0 bases at J, with 10 bases in the middle. CDR1 and CDR2 (germline): SGHAT, FQNNGV. The CDR3 sequence is 15 residues long. CDR3 DNA sequence: TGTGCCAGCAGCTTAATGTACAGTATGAACACTGAAGCTTTCTTT. It codes for CASSLMYSMNTEAFF.

The rearrangement joins TRBV27 to TRBJ2-7, with D perhaps given as TRBD1 or TRBD2 (5 bases each). CDR3 size: 17 residues. The germline V and J ends were trimmed by 2 bases and 0 bases, with 17 bases remaining between them. Germline V gene sequence: CDR1 MNHEY, CDR2 SMNVEV (reference sequence). The CDR3 nucleotides read TGTGCCAGCAGTTTAAAGTCGTCCGGGGCCTCCTCCTACGAGCAGTACTTC. Amino acids: CASSLKSSGASSYEQYF.

This clonotype was found many times. The chain recombines TRBV30 with TRBJ2-1, with D possibly TRBD2 on 5 matching bases. Per germline, CDR1 GTSNPN and CDR2 SVGIG (reference sequence). Deletions cut 0 bases from V and 14 bases from J, with 17 bases between. CDR3 length: 13 amino acids. Here the CDR3 reads CAWSVTGASREFF. CDR3 coding DNA: TGTGCCTGGAGTGTAACCGGAGCTAGCCGGGAGTTCTTC.

This clonotype turned up a few times. This chain connects TRBV29-1 to TRBJ1-2; D not resolved. Per germline, CDR1 SQVTM and CDR2 ANQGSEA. The CDR3 is 8 residues long. The CDR3 loop reads CSFNGYTF. CDR3 nucleotide sequence: TGCAGTTTCAACGGCTACACCTTC.